This TCR beta chain was sequenced in a study of blood T cell repertoires in COVID-19. CDR3 length: 14 residues. Germline assignment: CDR1 SGHAT and CDR2 FQDESV (reference sequence). Trimming removed 3 bases at V and 0 bases at J, with 6 bases between. Sequencing used immunoSEQ multiplex PCR; TCRdb keeps in-frame clones, though not all of them. Of about 320,000 clones in the sample, about 85% are singletons; the top ten hold approximately 6%. Specimen: PBMCs or T cells enriched from blood (not recorded which). This chain joins TRBV11-1 and TRBJ1-3; D call uncertain. This clonotype was obtained from a woman in her thirties who had recovered from COVID-19. The CDR3 loop is CASSFASSGNTIYF. CDR3 nucleotide sequence: TGTGCCAGCAGCTTCGCGTCCTCTGGAAACACCATATATTTT. The full variable domain, rest sourced from reference TRBV11-1 and TRBJ1-3, is EAEVAQSPRYKITEKSQAVAFWCDPISGHATLYWYRQILGQGPELLVQFQDESVVDDSQLPKDRFSAERLKGVDSTLKIQPAELGDSAMYLCASSFASSGNTIYFGEGSWLTVV.